The rows below give T cell receptor beta chains drawn from one sample of a study of naive and memory T cell subsets. TCRdb called the UMI-ligation and nested PCR reads again in MiXCR, with one record for every CDR3 protein. The table records around 40,000 distinct CDR3 sequences, 13% of them present only once. Sequencing used effector memory CD4+ T cells from blood. These receptors all stem from a human donor in good health. CDR3s include the opening cysteine and the closing phenylalanine or tryptophan. A D gene is named only where the DNA matches it firmly. Size is omitted from some rows. Given values are once, few, many or a class for expanded clones.

V gene: TRBV6-4
CDR3 length: 14
clone size: many
J gene: TRBJ2-2
D gene: .
CDR3 DNA: TGTGCCAGCAGTGCGGGACCGATCACCGGGGAGCTGTTTTTT
CDR3 protein: CASSAGPITGELFF

V gene: TRBV2
CDR3 length: 11
clone size: few
J gene: TRBJ2-1
D gene: .
CDR3 DNA: TGTGCCAGCACAGTTATGCATGAGCAGTTCTTC
CDR3 protein: CASTVMHEQFF

V gene: TRBV13
CDR3 length: 13
clone size: many
J gene: TRBJ1-1
D gene: .
CDR3 DNA: TGTGCCAGCAGCTTCTATGGGGCCACTGAAGCTTTCTTT
CDR3 protein: CASSFYGATEAFF

V gene: TRBV30
CDR3 length: 14
clone size: .
J gene: TRBJ1-5
D gene: .
CDR3 DNA: TGTGCCTGGTCCACAGGGTACAGCAATCAGCCCCAGCATTTT
CDR3 protein: CAWSTGYSNQPQHF

V gene: TRBV5-1
CDR3 length: 16
clone size: .
J gene: TRBJ2-1
D gene: TRBD2
CDR3 DNA: TGCGCCAGCAGCGCACCCAGACTAGCGGGAGGGGGTGAGCAGTTCTTC
CDR3 protein: CASSAPRLAGGGEQFF

V gene: TRBV2
CDR3 length: 14
clone size: .
J gene: TRBJ1-2
D gene: .
CDR3 DNA: TGTGCCAGCAGCCGGGGAACCAGGGAGTATGGCTACACCTTC
CDR3 protein: CASSRGTREYGYTF

V gene: TRBV5-5
CDR3 length: 13
clone size: many
J gene: TRBJ2-5
D gene: .
CDR3 DNA: TGTGCCAGCAGCTCCCAGGTACAAGAGACCCAGTACTTC
CDR3 protein: CASSSQVQETQYF

V gene: TRBV7-2
CDR3 length: 15
clone size: few
J gene: TRBJ2-2
D gene: TRBD2
CDR3 DNA: TGTGCCAGCAGCTTGAGGCGGGAGGGTTCCGGGGAGCTGTTTTTT
CDR3 protein: CASSLRREGSGELFF

V gene: TRBV7-9
CDR3 length: 14
clone size: few
J gene: TRBJ2-7
D gene: .
CDR3 DNA: TGTGCCAGCAGCTTAGAGCCCGGTATACGAGGGCAGTACTTC
CDR3 protein: CASSLEPGIRGQYF

V gene: TRBV14
CDR3 length: 12
clone size: few
J gene: TRBJ1-2
D gene: .
CDR3 DNA: TGTGCCAGCAGCCCAGTCGGGGGCTCCTACACCTTC
CDR3 protein: CASSPVGGSYTF

V gene: TRBV27
CDR3 length: 17
clone size: few
J gene: TRBJ2-2
D gene: TRBD2
CDR3 DNA: TGTGCCAGCAGTTTTACTAGCGGGAGTGTGGGGGCCGGGGAGCTGTTTTTT
CDR3 protein: CASSFTSGSVGAGELFF

V gene: TRBV6-1
CDR3 length: 15
clone size: .
J gene: TRBJ1-5
D gene: TRBD1
CDR3 DNA: TGTGACAGCAGACTATCAGGGGGGAGCAATCAGCCCCAGCATTTT
CDR3 protein: CDSRLSGGSNQPQHF

V gene: TRBV4-1
CDR3 length: 15
clone size: .
J gene: TRBJ1-3
D gene: .
CDR3 DNA: TGCGCCAGCAGCCAGTACGGGGCCTCTGGAAACACCATATATTTT
CDR3 protein: CASSQYGASGNTIYF

V gene: TRBV6-2/TRBV6-3
CDR3 length: 11
clone size: many
J gene: TRBJ2-2
D gene: .
CDR3 DNA: TGTGCCAGCCGTAACACCGGGGAGCTGTTTTTT
CDR3 protein: CASRNTGELFF

V gene: TRBV2
CDR3 length: 15
clone size: few
J gene: TRBJ2-1
D gene: .
CDR3 DNA: TGTGCCAGCAGTGGACAGGGAGGGAGTCGGGATGAGCAGTTCTTC
CDR3 protein: CASSGQGGSRDEQFF

V gene: TRBV4-1
CDR3 length: 13
clone size: many
J gene: TRBJ1-5
D gene: .
CDR3 DNA: TGCGCCAGCAGCCAAGACCCCCAAAGGCCCCAGCATTTT
CDR3 protein: CASSQDPQRPQHF

V gene: TRBV7-9
CDR3 length: 19
clone size: many
J gene: TRBJ2-3
D gene: TRBD2
CDR3 DNA: TGTGCCAGCAGCTTAGGGACTAGCGGGAGTACCAGGGGCACAGATACGCAGTATTTT
CDR3 protein: CASSLGTSGSTRGTDTQYF

V gene: TRBV12-3/TRBV12-4
CDR3 length: 15
clone size: .
J gene: TRBJ2-2
D gene: TRBD2
CDR3 DNA: TGTGCCAGCAGTCCGGGACTAGCGGGCACCGGGGAGCTGTTTTTT
CDR3 protein: CASSPGLAGTGELFF

V gene: TRBV18
CDR3 length: 14
clone size: .
J gene: TRBJ1-2
D gene: .
CDR3 DNA: TGTGCCAGCTCACCACCACAGGGAAGCTATGGCTACACCTTC
CDR3 protein: CASSPPQGSYGYTF

V gene: TRBV4-1
CDR3 length: 16
clone size: many
J gene: TRBJ1-1
D gene: .
CDR3 DNA: TGCGCCAGCAGCCAAGATCTTTTCCTGCTGGTCCCTGAAGCTTTCTTT
CDR3 protein: CASSQDLFLLVPEAFF

V gene: TRBV4-1
CDR3 length: 17
clone size: few
J gene: TRBJ1-5
D gene: .
CDR3 DNA: TGCGCCAGCAGCCAAGACGCCAGCCGGACAGGCAATCAGCCCCAGCATTTT
CDR3 protein: CASSQDASRTGNQPQHF

V gene: TRBV6-5
CDR3 length: 15
clone size: few
J gene: TRBJ1-2
D gene: .
CDR3 DNA: TGTGCCAGCAGTTACTCGAAAGGCCCTGGCTATGGCTACACCTTC
CDR3 protein: CASSYSKGPGYGYTF

V gene: TRBV28
CDR3 length: 13
clone size: .
J gene: TRBJ2-7
D gene: .
CDR3 DNA: TGTGCCAGCAGTCCGGGGCATGGGGGCGAGCAGTACTTC
CDR3 protein: CASSPGHGGEQYF

V gene: TRBV12-5
CDR3 length: 12
clone size: .
J gene: TRBJ1-4
D gene: TRBD1
CDR3 DNA: TGTGCTAGTGGTTTGTTCACAGGGGTACTGTTTTTT
CDR3 protein: CASGLFTGVLFF

V gene: TRBV12-3/TRBV12-4
CDR3 length: 12
clone size: few
J gene: TRBJ2-7
D gene: .
CDR3 DNA: TGTGCCAGCAGTTTCGGACTGGTCGAGCAGTACTTC
CDR3 protein: CASSFGLVEQYF

V gene: TRBV6-6
CDR3 length: 13
clone size: few
J gene: TRBJ2-7
D gene: TRBD2
CDR3 DNA: TGTGCCAGCAGTTCCTGGGGGGGATGGGAGCAGTACTTC
CDR3 protein: CASSSWGGWEQYF

V gene: TRBV5-4
CDR3 length: 13
clone size: many
J gene: TRBJ2-5
D gene: .
CDR3 DNA: TGTGCCAGCAGCTTCGGAGGGGAAGAGACCCAGTACTTC
CDR3 protein: CASSFGGEETQYF

V gene: TRBV6-9
CDR3 length: 19
clone size: .
J gene: TRBJ2-2
D gene: TRBD2
CDR3 DNA: TGTGCCAGCTACGACTCGGGACTAGCGGGAGGGCCGTTTGCCGGGGAGCTGTTTTTT
CDR3 protein: CASYDSGLAGGPFAGELFF

V gene: TRBV27
CDR3 length: 15
clone size: few
J gene: TRBJ2-5
D gene: TRBD2
CDR3 DNA: TGTGCCAGCAGTAACCTCGGACTAGCGGGTGCTACCCAGTACTTC
CDR3 protein: CASSNLGLAGATQYF

V gene: TRBV7-9
CDR3 length: 17
clone size: few
J gene: TRBJ2-5
D gene: .
CDR3 DNA: TGTGCCAGCAGCTTAGCCGGGAGTCAGTATAAGCAAGAGACCCAGTACTTC
CDR3 protein: CASSLAGSQYKQETQYF

V gene: TRBV20-1
CDR3 length: 14
clone size: medium-sized
J gene: TRBJ2-2
D gene: .
CDR3 DNA: TGCAGTGCTAGGAGCAGGGCCCCCACCGGGGAGCTGTTTTTT
CDR3 protein: CSARSRAPTGELFF

V gene: TRBV7-2
CDR3 length: 15
clone size: few
J gene: TRBJ2-1
D gene: TRBD2
CDR3 DNA: TGTGCCAGCAGCCCCCTAGCGGTCTCCTACAATGAGCAGTTCTTC
CDR3 protein: CASSPLAVSYNEQFF

V gene: TRBV10-3
CDR3 length: 16
clone size: few
J gene: TRBJ2-7
D gene: .
CDR3 DNA: TGTGCCATCAGTGAGTCGCTGGTCAGGACCCTCTACGAGCAGTACTTC
CDR3 protein: CAISESLVRTLYEQYF

V gene: TRBV18
CDR3 length: 14
clone size: few
J gene: TRBJ1-3
D gene: .
CDR3 DNA: TGTGCCAGCTCACCGGGACTATCTGGAAACACCATATATTTT
CDR3 protein: CASSPGLSGNTIYF

V gene: TRBV6-2/TRBV6-3
CDR3 length: 11
clone size: many
J gene: TRBJ1-1
D gene: .
CDR3 DNA: TGTGCCAGCACCCAGGGCACTGAAGCTTTCTTT
CDR3 protein: CASTQGTEAFF

V gene: TRBV28
CDR3 length: 18
clone size: .
J gene: TRBJ1-5
D gene: TRBD1
CDR3 DNA: TGTGCCAGCAGTTTCAGCAGGGGGCTTGGGTCGTTGGATCAGCCCCAGCATTTT
CDR3 protein: CASSFSRGLGSLDQPQHF

V gene: TRBV28
CDR3 length: 14
clone size: .
J gene: TRBJ1-4
D gene: .
CDR3 DNA: TGTGCCAGCAGTTCCCCAGGGAGCGATGAAAAACTGTTTTTT
CDR3 protein: CASSSPGSDEKLFF

V gene: TRBV6-6
CDR3 length: 13
clone size: .
J gene: TRBJ1-3
D gene: TRBD1
CDR3 DNA: TGTGCCAGCGGGACAGGGGACGGAAACACCATATATTTT
CDR3 protein: CASGTGDGNTIYF

V gene: TRBV7-8
CDR3 length: 15
clone size: .
J gene: TRBJ2-1
D gene: .
CDR3 DNA: TGTGCCAGCAGCTTAGCGGCAGGGCAGCTAGGTGAGCAGTTCTTC
CDR3 protein: CASSLAAGQLGEQFF

V gene: TRBV6-2/TRBV6-3
CDR3 length: 13
clone size: .
J gene: TRBJ1-3
D gene: .
CDR3 DNA: TGTGCCAGCAGTTACAGGGGAACGAACACCATATATTTT
CDR3 protein: CASSYRGTNTIYF

V gene: TRBV29-1
CDR3 length: 16
clone size: few
J gene: TRBJ2-3
D gene: .
CDR3 DNA: TGCAGCGTTGAAGGTCTCGGCAGGGTACCTACAGATACGCAGTATTTT
CDR3 protein: CSVEGLGRVPTDTQYF

V gene: TRBV3-1
CDR3 length: 14
clone size: .
J gene: TRBJ1-1
D gene: .
CDR3 DNA: TGTGCCAGCAGCCAAGGACATACGAACACTGAAGCTTTCTTT
CDR3 protein: CASSQGHTNTEAFF